The T cell receptor (beta chain) described here comes from a study of blood T cell repertoires in COVID-19. Looking at the study overall: Acute and convalescent COVID-19 specimens originated in the United States, Italy and Spain. PBMCs, B-cell-depleted T cells, or T cells provided the cDNA or gDNA that made up the material.

This clone occurred once. In the original analysis: Amplified reference gene primers provided the basis for estimating nucleated cell counts. Some clones are missing from TCRdb's copy, which holds only in-frame ones; the method was immunoSEQ multiplex PCR. That table gives V, J and clone size, and the DNA gave D and trimming. The sample records about 120,000 clones, approximately 90% being singletons. The sequenced sample consisted of peripheral blood. The clonotype comes from a man aged 35-49 years with acute or convalescent COVID-19.

The CDR3 reads CASSRQGLAKNIQYF. The CDR3, as DNA: TGTGCCAGCAGTAGACAGGGGTTAGCCAAAAACATTCAGTACTTC. V and J are TRBV6-5 and TRBJ2-4; 8 bases align to TRBD1. The trim removed 5 bases at V and 0 bases at J, leaving 3 bases unmatched. The CDR3 is made up of 15 amino acids. The germline V gene encodes CDR1 MNHEY and CDR2 SVGAGI.